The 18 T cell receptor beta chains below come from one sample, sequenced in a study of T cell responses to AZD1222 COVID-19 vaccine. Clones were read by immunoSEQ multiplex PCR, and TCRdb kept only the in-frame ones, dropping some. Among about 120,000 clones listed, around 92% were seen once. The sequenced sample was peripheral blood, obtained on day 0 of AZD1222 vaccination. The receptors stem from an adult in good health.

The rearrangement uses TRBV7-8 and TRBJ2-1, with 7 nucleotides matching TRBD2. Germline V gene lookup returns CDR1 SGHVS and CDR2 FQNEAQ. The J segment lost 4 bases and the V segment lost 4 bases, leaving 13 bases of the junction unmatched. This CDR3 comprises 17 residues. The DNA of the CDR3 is TGTGCCAGCAGCTCTCCGGTGGCGGGAGTGGGGTACAATGAGCAGTTCTTC. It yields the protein CASSSPVAGVGYNEQFF.

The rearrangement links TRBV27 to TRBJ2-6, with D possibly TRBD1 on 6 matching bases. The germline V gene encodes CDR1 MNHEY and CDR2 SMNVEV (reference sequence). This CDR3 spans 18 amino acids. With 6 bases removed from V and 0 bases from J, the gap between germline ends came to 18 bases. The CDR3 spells CASSWGQGVGSGANVLTF. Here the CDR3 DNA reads TGTGCCAGCAGCTGGGGGCAGGGCGTCGGCTCTGGGGCCAACGTCCTGACTTTC.

CDR3 in DNA: TGTGCCAGCAGTTTAGCCAGCACAGATACGCAGTATTTT. This translates into CASSLASTDTQYF. The chain employs TRBV12-3 or TRBV12-4 and TRBJ2-3; D unresolved. This CDR3 has 13 residues. V lost 0 bases and J 0 bases, leaving 1 base between the germline ends.

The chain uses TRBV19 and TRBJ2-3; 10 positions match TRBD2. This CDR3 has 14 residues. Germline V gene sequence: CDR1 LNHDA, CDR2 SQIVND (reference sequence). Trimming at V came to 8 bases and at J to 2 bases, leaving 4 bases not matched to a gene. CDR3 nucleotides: TGTGCCAGTTCTAGCGGGGGAACCACAGATACGCAGTATTTT. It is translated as CASSSGGTTDTQYF. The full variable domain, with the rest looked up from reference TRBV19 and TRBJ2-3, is DGGITQSPKYLFRKEGQNVTLSCEQNLNHDAMYWYRQDPGQGLRLIYYSQIVNDFQKGDIAEGYSVSREKKESFPLTVTSAQKNPTAFYLCASSSGGTTDTQYFGPGTRLTVL.

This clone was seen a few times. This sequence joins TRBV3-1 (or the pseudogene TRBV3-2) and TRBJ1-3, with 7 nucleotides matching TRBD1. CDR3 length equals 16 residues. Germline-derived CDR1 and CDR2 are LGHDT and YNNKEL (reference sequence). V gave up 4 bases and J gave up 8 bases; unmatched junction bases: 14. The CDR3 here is CASSPRDRDDRHTIYF. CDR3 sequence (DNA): TGTGCCAGCAGCCCACGAGACAGGGATGATCGACACACCATATATTTT.

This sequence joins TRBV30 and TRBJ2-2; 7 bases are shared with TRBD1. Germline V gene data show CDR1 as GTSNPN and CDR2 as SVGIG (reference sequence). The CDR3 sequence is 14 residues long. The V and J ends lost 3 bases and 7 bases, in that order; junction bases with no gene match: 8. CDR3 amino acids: CAWSWDRELGELFF. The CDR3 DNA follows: TGTGCCTGGAGCTGGGACAGAGAGCTCGGGGAGCTGTTTTTT.

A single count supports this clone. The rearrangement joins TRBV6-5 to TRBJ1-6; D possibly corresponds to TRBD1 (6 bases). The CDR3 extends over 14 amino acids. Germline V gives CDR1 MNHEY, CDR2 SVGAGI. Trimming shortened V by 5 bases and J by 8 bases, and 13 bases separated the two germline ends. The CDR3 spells CASSPDRSYSPLHF. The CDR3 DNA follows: TGTGCCAGCAGTCCAGACAGGAGCTATTCACCCCTCCACTTT.

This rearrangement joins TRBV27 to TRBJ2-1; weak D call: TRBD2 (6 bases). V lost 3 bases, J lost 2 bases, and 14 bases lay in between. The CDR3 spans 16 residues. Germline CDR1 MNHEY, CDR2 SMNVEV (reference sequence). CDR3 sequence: CASSLEVSGTYNEQFF. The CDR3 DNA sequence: TGTGCCAGCAGTTTGGAAGTTAGCGGAACCTACAATGAGCAGTTCTTC.

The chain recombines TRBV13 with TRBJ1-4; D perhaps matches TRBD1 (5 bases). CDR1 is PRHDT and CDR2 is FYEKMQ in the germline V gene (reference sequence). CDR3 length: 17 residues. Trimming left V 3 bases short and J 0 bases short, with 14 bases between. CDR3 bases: TGTGCCAGCAGCTTCCGACAGCGCTCAACAACTAATGAAAAACTGTTTTTT. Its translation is CASSFRQRSTTNEKLFF.

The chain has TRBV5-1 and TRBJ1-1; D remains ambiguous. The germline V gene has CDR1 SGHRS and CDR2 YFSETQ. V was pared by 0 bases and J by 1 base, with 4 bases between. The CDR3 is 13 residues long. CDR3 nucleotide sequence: TGCGCCAGCAGCTTGGCTACGAACACTGAAGCTTTCTTT. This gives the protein CASSLATNTEAFF.

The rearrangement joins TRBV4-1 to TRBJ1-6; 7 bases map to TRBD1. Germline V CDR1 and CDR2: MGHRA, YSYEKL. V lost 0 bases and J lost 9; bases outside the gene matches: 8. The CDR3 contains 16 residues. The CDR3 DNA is TGCGCCAGCAGCCAAGAAATGCAGGGGGGTTTTTCACCCCTCCACTTT. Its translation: CASSQEMQGGFSPLHF.

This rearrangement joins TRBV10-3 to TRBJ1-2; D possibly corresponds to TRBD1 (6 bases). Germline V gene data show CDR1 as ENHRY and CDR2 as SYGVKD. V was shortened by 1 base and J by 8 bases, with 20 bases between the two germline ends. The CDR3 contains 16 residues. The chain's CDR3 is CAISEFPLDGGGGYTF. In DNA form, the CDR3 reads TGTGCCATCAGTGAGTTTCCCCTCGATGGAGGGGGGGGCTACACCTTC.

The CDR3 bases are TGTGCCAGCAGCTTACTTTCGAAGACCCAGTACTTC. Translation: CASSLLSKTQYF. The chain couples TRBV7-2 to TRBJ2-5; D remains ambiguous. V was cut by 2 bases and J by 6 bases, with 7 bases left in between. Germline CDR1 is SGHTA and CDR2 is FQGNSA. There are 12 residues in the CDR3. Filled out from reference TRBV7-2 and TRBJ2-5, the complete variable domain reads GAGVSQSPSNKVTEKGKDVELRCDPISGHTALYWYRQSLGQGLEFLIYFQGNSAPDKSGLPSDRFSAERTGGSVSTLTIQRTQQEDSAVYLCASSLLSKTQYFGPGTRLLVL.

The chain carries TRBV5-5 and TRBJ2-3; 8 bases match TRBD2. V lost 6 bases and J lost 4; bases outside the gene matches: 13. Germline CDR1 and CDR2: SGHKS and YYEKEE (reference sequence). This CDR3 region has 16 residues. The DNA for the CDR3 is TGTGCCAGCATCCCTGGTCGAGCGGGAGTGGCAGATACGCAGTATTTT. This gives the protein CASIPGRAGVADTQYF.

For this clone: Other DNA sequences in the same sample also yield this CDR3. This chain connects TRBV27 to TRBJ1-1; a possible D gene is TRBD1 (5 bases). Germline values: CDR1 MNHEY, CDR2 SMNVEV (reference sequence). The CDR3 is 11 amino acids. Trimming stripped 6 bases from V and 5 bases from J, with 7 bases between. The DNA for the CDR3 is TGTGCCAGCAGGCAGGGTACTGAAGCTTTCTTT. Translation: CASRQGTEAFF.

CDR3 nucleotide sequence: TGCGCCAGCAGCCGAAATGGACTAGCGGGAGGCGATTTGGGTGAGCAGTTCTTC. Amino acid sequence: CASSRNGLAGGDLGEQFF. The gene calls are TRBV5-1 and TRBJ2-1; 14 bases are a match to TRBD2. This CDR3 region has 18 residues. Germline-derived CDR1 and CDR2 are SGHRS and YFSETQ. J was trimmed by 9 bases and V by 4 bases; bases with no gene match: 15.

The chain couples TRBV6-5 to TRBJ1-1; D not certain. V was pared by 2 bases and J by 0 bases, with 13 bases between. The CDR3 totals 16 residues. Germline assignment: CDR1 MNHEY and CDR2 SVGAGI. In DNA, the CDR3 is TGTGCCAGCAGTTACCCAGTGGGAGGGATGAACACTGAAGCTTTCTTT. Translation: CASSYPVGGMNTEAFF.

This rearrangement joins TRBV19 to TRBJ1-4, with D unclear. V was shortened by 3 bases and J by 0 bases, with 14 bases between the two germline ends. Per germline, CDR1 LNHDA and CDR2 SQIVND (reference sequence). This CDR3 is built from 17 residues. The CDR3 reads CASSMDAGGPTNEKLFF. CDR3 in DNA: TGTGCCAGTAGTATGGACGCCGGAGGCCCAACTAATGAAAAACTGTTTTTT.